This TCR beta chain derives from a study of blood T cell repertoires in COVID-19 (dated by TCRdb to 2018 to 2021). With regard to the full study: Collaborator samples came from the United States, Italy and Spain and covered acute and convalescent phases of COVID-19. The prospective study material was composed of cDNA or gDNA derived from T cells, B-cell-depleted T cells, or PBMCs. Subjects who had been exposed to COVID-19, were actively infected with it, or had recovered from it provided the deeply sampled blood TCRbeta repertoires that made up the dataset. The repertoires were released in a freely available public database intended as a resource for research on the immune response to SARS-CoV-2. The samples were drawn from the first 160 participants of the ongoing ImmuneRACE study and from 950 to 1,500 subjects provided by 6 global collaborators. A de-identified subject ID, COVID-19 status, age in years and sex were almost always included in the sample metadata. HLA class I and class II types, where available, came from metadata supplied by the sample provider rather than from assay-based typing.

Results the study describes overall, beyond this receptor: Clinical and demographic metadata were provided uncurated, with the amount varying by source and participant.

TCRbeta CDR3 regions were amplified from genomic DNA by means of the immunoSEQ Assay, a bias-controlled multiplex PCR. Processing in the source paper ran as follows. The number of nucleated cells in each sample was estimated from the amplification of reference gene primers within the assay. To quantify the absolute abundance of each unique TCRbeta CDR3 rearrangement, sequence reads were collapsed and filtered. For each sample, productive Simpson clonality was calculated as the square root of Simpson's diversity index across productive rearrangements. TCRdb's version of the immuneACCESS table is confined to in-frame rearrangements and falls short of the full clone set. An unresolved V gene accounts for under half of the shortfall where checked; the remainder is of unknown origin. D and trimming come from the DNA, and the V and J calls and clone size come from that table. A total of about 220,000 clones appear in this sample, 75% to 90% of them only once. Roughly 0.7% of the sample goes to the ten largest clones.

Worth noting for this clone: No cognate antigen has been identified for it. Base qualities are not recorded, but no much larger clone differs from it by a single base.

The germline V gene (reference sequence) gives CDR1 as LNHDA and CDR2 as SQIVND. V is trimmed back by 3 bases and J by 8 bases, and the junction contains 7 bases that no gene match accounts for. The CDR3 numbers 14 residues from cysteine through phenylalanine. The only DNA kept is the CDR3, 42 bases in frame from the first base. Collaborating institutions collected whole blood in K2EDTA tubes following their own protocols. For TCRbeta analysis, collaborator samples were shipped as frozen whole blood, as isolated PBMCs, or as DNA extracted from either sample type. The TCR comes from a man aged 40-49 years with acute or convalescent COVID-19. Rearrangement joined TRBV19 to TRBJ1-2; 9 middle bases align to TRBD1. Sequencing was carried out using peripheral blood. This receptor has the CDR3 CASSISQGAKGYTF. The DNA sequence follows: TGTGCCAGTAGTATTTCACAGGGGGCGAAAGGCTACACCTTC.